The 22 T cell receptor beta chains below come from one sample, sequenced in a study of cytomegalovirus exposure and HLA in healthy donors (dated by TCRdb to the late 2010s). The library was prepared using the immunoSEQ multiplex PCR assay. A mixture of 60 forward primers for TCR Vbeta segments and 13 reverse primers for TCR Jbeta segments was used in the multiplex PCR. TCRdb took over this immuneACCESS table, retaining in-frame rearrangements with V and J assigned. Such tables are incomplete; in checked studies, under half of the missing clones stem from an unresolved V gene, and the remainder is unexplained. Here the sample has 120,000 or so clones; 75% to 90% occur a single time. Of the sample, 1.5% to 2% is held by the ten largest clones. Sequenced input: PBMCs. The source of these receptors is a man aged 35 to 55 in good health and CMV-seronegative.

The genes are TRBV10-3 and TRBJ1-1, with a weak D call TRBD1 (5 bases). The ends were cut back, 3 bases at V and 6 bases at J, with 17 bases in the middle. Germline CDR1 and CDR2: ENHRY and SYGVKD. CDR3 length: 15 residues. The CDR3 bases are TGTGCCATCAGTGAAGGTCCCGGGACTGGGTCTGAAGCTTTCTTT. Encoded protein: CAISEGPGTGSEAFF.

This clone occurred once. The chain is built from TRBV5-1 and TRBJ1-5, with D perhaps matching TRBD1 (6 bases). Trimming pared 0 bases from V and 6 bases from J, leaving 13 bases between. The CDR3 loop spans 15 amino acids. CDR1 is SGHRS, CDR2 YFSETQ, per germline. The CDR3 is CASSLAGGAGQPQHF. The CDR3 DNA is TGCGCCAGCAGCTTGGCCGGGGGGGCAGGTCAGCCCCAGCATTTT. The variable domain in full, with the rest retrieved from reference TRBV5-1 and TRBJ1-5, is KAGVTQTPRYLIKTRGQQVTLSCSPISGHRSVSWYQQTPGQGLQFLFEYFSETQRNKGNFPGRFSGRQFSNSRSEMNVSTLELGDSALYLCASSLAGGAGQPQHFGDGTRLSIL.

V is TRBV10-3 and J is TRBJ2-7; a possible D gene is TRBD1 (6 bases). The CDR3 totals 17 residues. Germline CDR1 ENHRY, CDR2 SYGVKD. Trimming stripped 4 bases from V and 0 bases from J, with 19 bases between. Here the CDR3 DNA reads TGTGCCATCAGTGGGTCCGGGGCGAGGGGGAGCTCCTACGAGCAGTACTTC. Translated: CAISGSGARGSSYEQYF.

This clone has a single count. The chain employs TRBV19 and TRBJ2-7; D is uncertain. V was shortened by 1 base and J by 6 bases, with 10 bases between the two germline ends. The CDR3 is 13 amino acids. Per germline, CDR1 LNHDA and CDR2 SQIVND (reference sequence). As DNA, the CDR3 is TGTGCCAGTAGTATAGCTCCAAGCCTCGAGCAGTACTTC. Translating gives CASSIAPSLEQYF. Looking up the rest from reference TRBV19 and TRBJ2-7 gives the full variable domain: DGGITQSPKYLFRKEGQNVTLSCEQNLNHDAMYWYRQDPGQGLRLIYYSQIVNDFQKGDIAEGYSVSREKKESFPLTVTSAQKNPTAFYLCASSIAPSLEQYFGPGTRLTVT.

V is TRBV19 and J is TRBJ2-3; D gene unclear. The CDR3 is made up of 14 amino acids. The V end lost 5 bases, the J end lost 1 base, and 10 bases lay between the germline ends. Germline V gene lookup returns CDR1 LNHDA and CDR2 SQIVND (reference sequence). The chain's CDR3 is CASSLRLGTDTQYF. The DNA for the CDR3 is TGTGCCAGTAGTCTTAGACTTGGCACAGATACGCAGTATTTT.

Ten or more counts support this clone. The chain employs TRBV5-1 and TRBJ2-7; 7 bases map to TRBD1. The junction had 7 bases not matched to a gene; V was cut back by 0 bases and J by 4 bases. CDR1 and CDR2 from the germline V gene are SGHRS and YFSETQ. The CDR3 sequence is 15 residues long. The DNA of the CDR3 is TGCGCCAGCAGCTTGGCCGGGCAGGGGGATTACGAGCAGTACTTC. As protein: CASSLAGQGDYEQYF.

The count of this clone is one. This rearrangement joins TRBV30 to TRBJ1-5; no firm D call. CDR3 length: 14 residues. Germline V gene sequence: CDR1 GTSNPN, CDR2 SVGIG (reference sequence). Trimming shortened V by 0 bases and J by 4 bases, and 10 bases separated the two germline ends. The CDR3 DNA reads as TGTGCCTGGAGTGTACAGTCCAGTAATCAGCCCCAGCATTTT. This gives the protein CAWSVQSSNQPQHF.

The chain is built from TRBV5-4 and TRBJ2-5; D possibly corresponds to TRBD2 (6 bases). CDR1 SGHNT and CDR2 YYREEE come from the germline V gene (reference sequence). The CDR3 spans 13 residues. The V gene lost 9 bases and the J gene lost 3 bases, with 15 bases spanning the gap. CDR3 in amino acids: CAIQRGLEETQYF. The CDR3, as DNA: TGTGCCATACAACGGGGGTTGGAAGAGACCCAGTACTTC.

The CDR3 here is CASSPLPYGYTF. CDR3 bases: TGTGCCAGCTCACCCCTACCCTATGGCTACACCTTC. The chain joins TRBV18 to TRBJ1-2; the D is unclear. V was clipped by 3 bases and J by 4 bases, with 6 bases between them. CDR3 length equals 12 residues. The germline CDR1 and CDR2 sequences are KGHSH and LQKENI.

The chain has TRBV5-8 and TRBJ2-5; D may be TRBD2 (6 bases). The DNA end lines up better with TRBJ2-7; the J call may be wrong. From germline, CDR1 is SGHTS and CDR2 YDEGEE. The CDR3 covers 16 residues. CDR3 DNA sequence: TGTGCCAGCAGCTGGAGCCGGGACTTGCACCTTTACGAGCAGTACTTC. This codes for CASSWSRDLHLYEQYF.

The rearrangement links TRBV18 to TRBJ2-2, with D possibly being TRBD2 (6 bases). CDR3 length: 18 amino acids. Germline loops: CDR1 KGHSH, CDR2 LQKENI. Deletions cut 0 bases from V and 0 bases from J, with 14 bases between. The CDR3 spells CASSPPNRASANTGELFF. CDR3 DNA sequence: TGTGCCAGCTCACCACCGAATAGGGCTAGCGCGAACACCGGGGAGCTGTTTTTT.

This clone turned up a few times. This rearrangement joins TRBV9 to TRBJ1-2; no firm D call. Germline loops: CDR1 SGDLS, CDR2 YYNGEE. V was pared by 0 bases and J by 8 bases, with 8 bases between. The CDR3 covers 12 residues. The CDR3 DNA follows: TGTGCCAGCAGCGTAGGTGGAGTCGGCTACACCTTC. Protein product: CASSVGGVGYTF.

This chain uses TRBV18 with TRBJ1-4; TRBD1 might be the D (5 bases). Germline values: CDR1 KGHSH, CDR2 LQKENI. The V end lost 1 base, the J end lost 7 bases, and 10 bases lay between the germline ends. The CDR3 length is 14 residues. The CDR3 loop reads CASSPRQGGEKLFF. For the CDR3, the DNA is TGTGCCAGCTCACCACGTCAGGGTGGTGAAAAACTGTTTTTT.

The J gene is TRBJ2-5, the V gene TRBV11-2; TRBD2 might be the D (7 bases). The CDR3 is 13 residues long. CDR1 is SGHAT, CDR2 FQNNGV, per germline. V dropped 4 bases and J dropped 5 bases, with 11 bases sitting between them. CDR3 in DNA: TGTGCCAGCAGCTGGGGGGGCCAGGAGACCCAGTACTTC. Protein sequence: CASSWGGQETQYF.

The V and J genes are TRBV27 and TRBJ2-3; tentatively, D is TRBD2 (5 bases). Trimming shortened V by 11 bases and J by 4 bases, and 19 bases separated the two germline ends. This CDR3 has 14 amino acids. Germline CDR1 MNHEY, CDR2 SMNVEV (reference sequence). CDR3 sequence: CAARTAGVSDTQYF. In nucleotides, the CDR3 is TGTGCCGCCAGGACCGCCGGGGTATCAGATACGCAGTATTTT.

A few counts support this clone. This sequence joins TRBV28 and TRBJ2-7; D possibly corresponds to TRBD1 (6 bases). The CDR3 totals 15 residues. CDR1 and CDR2 from the germline V gene are MDHEN and SYDVKM. Trimming cost V 6 bases and J 5 bases, with 20 bases left between them. CDR3 bases: TGTGCCAGCAGACTTACTAGATCGAACAGGGACGAGCAGTACTTC. It is translated as CASRLTRSNRDEQYF.

The chain has TRBV7-9 and TRBJ2-7; D is uncertain. The V end lost 0 bases, the J end lost 11 bases, and 8 bases lay between the germline ends. The CDR3 runs to 11 residues. CDR1 and CDR2 (germline): SEHNR, FQNEAQ (reference sequence). As DNA, the CDR3 is TGTGCCAGCAGCTTAGCGGCAGGAAAGTACTTC. Residues: CASSLAAGKYF.

The genes are TRBV7-9 and TRBJ1-1, with a possible D match to TRBD1 (6 bases). The length of the CDR3 is 14 residues. Trimming left V 1 base short and J 10 bases short, with 16 bases between. CDR1 is SEHNR, CDR2 FQNEAQ, per germline (reference sequence). CDR3 residues: CASSLGTAGNGAFF. The CDR3 bases are TGTGCCAGCAGCTTAGGGACAGCGGGAAATGGAGCTTTCTTT.

The genes are TRBV4-3 and TRBJ2-1; possible D gene TRBD2, 5 bases. The CDR3 totals 14 residues. Germline lookup yields CDR1 LGHNA and CDR2 YSLEER. V shed 2 bases and J shed 3 bases, with 8 bases lying between them. CDR3 residues: CASSQRESYNEQFF. Written as DNA, the CDR3 is TGCGCCAGCAGCCAACGGGAAAGCTACAATGAGCAGTTCTTC.

The chain uses TRBV9 and TRBJ1-1, with 7 bases that match TRBD1. Losses at the gene ends were 4 bases for V and 4 bases for J; bases not matched to a gene: 4. This CDR3 spans 13 amino acids. Per the germline V gene, CDR1 is SGDLS and CDR2 is YYNGEE. The CDR3 DNA reads as TGTGCCAGCAGCACCGACAGGGCCACTGAAGCTTTCTTT. Protein sequence: CASSTDRATEAFF.

V usage is TRBV5-1 and J usage is TRBJ1-6, with 7 nucleotides matching TRBD1. The J segment lost 8 bases and the V segment lost 4 bases, leaving 6 bases of the junction unmatched. Germline CDR1 SGHRS, CDR2 YFSETQ. The length of the CDR3 is 14 residues. CDR3 protein: CASSQTGEYSPLHF. DNA of the CDR3: TGCGCCAGCAGCCAAACAGGGGAATATTCACCCCTCCACTTT. Looking up the rest from reference TRBV5-1 and TRBJ1-6 gives the full variable domain: KAGVTQTPRYLIKTRGQQVTLSCSPISGHRSVSWYQQTPGQGLQFLFEYFSETQRNKGNFPGRFSGRQFSNSRSEMNVSTLELGDSALYLCASSQTGEYSPLHFGNGTRLTVT.

This clone appeared a single time. The chain links TRBV30 to TRBJ1-1; D is unclear. CDR3 size: 14 residues. Germline V gives CDR1 GTSNPN, CDR2 SVGIG (reference sequence). V lost 0 bases and J lost 1, with 9 bases in between. CDR3 sequence reads: CAWSVQLWNTEAFF. For the CDR3, the DNA is TGTGCCTGGAGTGTACAGTTGTGGAACACTGAAGCTTTCTTT.